Below are 3 T cell receptor beta chains sequenced from a single sample in a study of blood T cell repertoires in COVID-19. Repertoires were generated with immunoSEQ multiplex PCR, while TCRdb's copy carries only in-frame clones and drops some. Among 200,000 to 250,000 clones listed, about four fifths were seen once. Sample: PBMCs or T cells enriched from blood (not recorded which). The receptors originated from a woman aged 40 to 49 with acute COVID-19.

The chain carries TRBV5-1 and TRBJ2-1, with 8 bases fitting TRBD2. V shed 4 bases, J shed 0 bases, and the junction held 9 bases outside the gene matches. This CDR3 region has 17 residues. From germline, CDR1 is SGHRS and CDR2 YFSETQ. CDR3 DNA sequence: TGCGCCAGCAGCCCTTCCACTAGCGGACCCTCCTACAATGAGCAGTTCTTC. Translating gives CASSPSTSGPSYNEQFF.

The chain links TRBV4-3 to TRBJ2-7; D is possibly TRBD1 (5 bases). Germline V CDR1 and CDR2: LGHNA, YSLEER. The CDR3 loop spans 15 amino acids. Trimming cost V 1 base and J 0 bases, with 10 bases left between them. The CDR3 loop is CASSQGLGASYEQYF. The CDR3 DNA sequence: TGCGCCAGCAGCCAAGGGTTAGGGGCCTCCTACGAGCAGTACTTC.

This clone appeared many times. As DNA, the CDR3 is TGCGCCAGCAGCCAAGAAAGGACAGTTTTCGGGGAGCTGTTTTTT. Protein sequence: CASSQERTVFGELFF. V usage is TRBV4-3 and J usage is TRBJ2-2; the D gene is possibly TRBD1 (6 bases). Germline V gene sequence: CDR1 LGHNA, CDR2 YSLEER. The CDR3 is made up of 15 amino acids. Trimming removed 0 bases at V and 7 bases at J, with 12 bases between.